This TCR beta chain is from a study of T cell responses to AZD1222 COVID-19 vaccine. The table came from immunoSEQ multiplex PCR; TCRdb's copy has only in-frame clones and leaves some out. There are 60,000 to 70,000 clones in the sample; approximately 85% occur only once, and roughly 20% lies in the top ten. The V end lost 5 bases, the J end lost 7 bases, and 14 bases lay between the germline ends. CDR1 is MNHEY, CDR2 SMNVEV, per germline (reference sequence). This CDR3 contains 13 residues. This clone has only one observation. The clonotype was recovered from an adult in good health. Sample: peripheral blood, taken on day 0 of AZD1222 vaccination. The V and J genes are TRBV27 and TRBJ1-2, with a possible D match to TRBD1 (5 bases). The CDR3 bases are TGTGCCAGCAGTACCTCAGGGTCTCGTGGCTACACCTTC. As protein: CASSTSGSRGYTF.